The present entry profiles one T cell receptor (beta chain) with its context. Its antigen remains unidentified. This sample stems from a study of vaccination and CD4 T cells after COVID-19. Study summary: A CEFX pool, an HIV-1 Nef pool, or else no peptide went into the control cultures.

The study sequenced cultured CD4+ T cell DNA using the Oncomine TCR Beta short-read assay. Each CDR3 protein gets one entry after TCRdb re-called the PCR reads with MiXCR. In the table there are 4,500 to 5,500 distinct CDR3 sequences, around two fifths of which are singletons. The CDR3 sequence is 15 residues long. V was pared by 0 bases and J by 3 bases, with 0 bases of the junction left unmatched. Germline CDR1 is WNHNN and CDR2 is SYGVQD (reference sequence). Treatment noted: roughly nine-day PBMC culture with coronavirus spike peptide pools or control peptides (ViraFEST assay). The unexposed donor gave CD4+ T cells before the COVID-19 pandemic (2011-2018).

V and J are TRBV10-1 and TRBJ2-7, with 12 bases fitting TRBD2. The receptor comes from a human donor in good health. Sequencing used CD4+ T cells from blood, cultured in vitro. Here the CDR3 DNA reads TGCGCCAGCAGTGAGTCGACTAGCGGGGGCTACGAGCAGTACTTC. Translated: CASSESTSGGYEQYF.